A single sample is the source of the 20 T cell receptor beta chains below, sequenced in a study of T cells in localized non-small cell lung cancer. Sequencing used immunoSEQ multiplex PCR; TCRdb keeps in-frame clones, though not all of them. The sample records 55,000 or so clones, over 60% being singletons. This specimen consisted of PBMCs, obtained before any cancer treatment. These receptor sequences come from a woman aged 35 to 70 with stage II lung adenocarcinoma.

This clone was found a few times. The CDR3 nucleotides are TGTGCCAGCAGTCTCACCTCAAGCTCCTACAATGAGCAGTTCTTC. Amino acid sequence: CASSLTSSSYNEQFF. The V gene is TRBV7-6, the J gene TRBJ2-1, with D hard to call. The ends were cut back, 6 bases at V and 0 bases at J, with 12 bases in the middle. The germline V gene has CDR1 SGHVS and CDR2 FNYEAQ. The CDR3 contains 15 residues.

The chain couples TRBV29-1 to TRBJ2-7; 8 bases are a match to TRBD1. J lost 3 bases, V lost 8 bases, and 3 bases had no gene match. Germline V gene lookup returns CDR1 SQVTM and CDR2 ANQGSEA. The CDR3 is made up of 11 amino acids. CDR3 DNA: TGCAGCATCGGACAGGGCTACGAGCAGTACTTC. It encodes CSIGQGYEQYF.

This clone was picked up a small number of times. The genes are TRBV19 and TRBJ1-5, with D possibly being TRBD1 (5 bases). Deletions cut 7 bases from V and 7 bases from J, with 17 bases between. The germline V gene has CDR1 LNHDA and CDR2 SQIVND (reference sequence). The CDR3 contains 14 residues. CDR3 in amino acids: CASILPGKGQPQHF. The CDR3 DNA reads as TGTGCCAGTATACTTCCCGGGAAGGGGCAGCCCCAGCATTTT.

The CDR3 region is CASSYGTDTQYF. CDR3 nucleotides: TGTGCCAGCAGTTACGGCACAGATACGCAGTATTTT. V is TRBV6-6 and J is TRBJ2-3, with D unclear. V shed 2 bases and J shed 1 base, with 1 base lying between them. The CDR3 sequence is 12 residues long. From germline, CDR1 is MNHNY and CDR2 SVGAGI (reference sequence).

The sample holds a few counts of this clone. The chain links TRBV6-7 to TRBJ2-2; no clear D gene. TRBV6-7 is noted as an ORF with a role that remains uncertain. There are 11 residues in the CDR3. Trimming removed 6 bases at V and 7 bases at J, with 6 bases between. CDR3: CASRHNGELFF. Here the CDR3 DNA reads TGTGCCAGCAGGCATAACGGGGAGCTGTTTTTT.

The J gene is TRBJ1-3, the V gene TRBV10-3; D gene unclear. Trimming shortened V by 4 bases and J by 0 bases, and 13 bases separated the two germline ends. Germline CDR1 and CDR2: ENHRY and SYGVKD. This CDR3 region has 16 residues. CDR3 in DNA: TGTGCCATCAGTGTAGAGCTGAGTTACTCTGGAAACACCATATATTTT. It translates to CAISVELSYSGNTIYF.

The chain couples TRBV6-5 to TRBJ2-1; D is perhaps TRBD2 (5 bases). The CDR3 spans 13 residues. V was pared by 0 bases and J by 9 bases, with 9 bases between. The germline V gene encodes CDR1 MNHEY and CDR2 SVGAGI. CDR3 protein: CASSYSAGREQFF. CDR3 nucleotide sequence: TGTGCCAGCAGTTACTCCGCGGGTCGTGAGCAGTTCTTC.

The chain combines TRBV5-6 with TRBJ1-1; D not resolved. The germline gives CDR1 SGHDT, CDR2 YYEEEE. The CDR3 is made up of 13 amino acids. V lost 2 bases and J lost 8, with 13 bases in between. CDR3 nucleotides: TGTGCCAGCAGCTTATCTTTAGATCTAGAAGCTTTCTTT. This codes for CASSLSLDLEAFF.

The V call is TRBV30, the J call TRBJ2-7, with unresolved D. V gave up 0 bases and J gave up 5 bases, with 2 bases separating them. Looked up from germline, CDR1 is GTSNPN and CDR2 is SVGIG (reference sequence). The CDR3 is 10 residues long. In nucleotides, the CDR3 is TGTGCCTGGAGTGTAGACGAGCAGTACTTC. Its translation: CAWSVDEQYF.

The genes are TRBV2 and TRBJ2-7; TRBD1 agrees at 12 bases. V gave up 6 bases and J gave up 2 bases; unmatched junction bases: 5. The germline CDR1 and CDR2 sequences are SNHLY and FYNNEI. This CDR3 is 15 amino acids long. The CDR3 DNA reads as TGTGCCAGCAGGGGGACAGGGGGCTTAACCTACGAGCAGTACTTC. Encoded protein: CASRGTGGLTYEQYF.

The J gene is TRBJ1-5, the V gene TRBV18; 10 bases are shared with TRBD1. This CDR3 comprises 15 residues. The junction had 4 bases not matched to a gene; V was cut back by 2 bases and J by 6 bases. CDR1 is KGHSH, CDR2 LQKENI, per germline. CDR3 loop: CASSPSDRGPQPQHF. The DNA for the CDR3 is TGTGCCAGCTCACCAAGCGACAGGGGGCCTCAGCCCCAGCATTTT.

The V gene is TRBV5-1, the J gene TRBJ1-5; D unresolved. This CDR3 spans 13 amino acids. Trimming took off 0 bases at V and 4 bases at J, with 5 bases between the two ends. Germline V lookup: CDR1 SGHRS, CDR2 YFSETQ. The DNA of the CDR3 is TGCGCCAGCAGCTTGGGTGTGAATCAGCCCCAGCATTTT. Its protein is CASSLGVNQPQHF.

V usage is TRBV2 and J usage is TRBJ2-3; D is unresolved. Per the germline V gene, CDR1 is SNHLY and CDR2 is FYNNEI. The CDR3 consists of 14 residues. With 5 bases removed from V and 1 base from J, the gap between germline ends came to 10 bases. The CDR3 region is CASSIPTGTDTQYF. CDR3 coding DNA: TGTGCCAGCAGTATCCCCACTGGCACAGATACGCAGTATTTT.

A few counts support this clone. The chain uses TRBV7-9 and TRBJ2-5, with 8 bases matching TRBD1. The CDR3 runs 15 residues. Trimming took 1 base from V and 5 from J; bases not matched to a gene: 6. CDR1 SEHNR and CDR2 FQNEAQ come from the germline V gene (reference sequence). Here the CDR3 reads CASSLVDQGAETQYF. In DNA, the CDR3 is TGTGCCAGCAGCTTAGTGGACCAGGGGGCGGAGACCCAGTACTTC.

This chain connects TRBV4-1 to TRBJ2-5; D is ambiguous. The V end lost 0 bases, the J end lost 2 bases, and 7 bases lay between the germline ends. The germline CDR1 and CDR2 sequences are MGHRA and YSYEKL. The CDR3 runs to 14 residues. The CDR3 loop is CASSQEGRQETQYF. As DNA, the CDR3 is TGCGCCAGCAGCCAAGAAGGGCGTCAAGAGACCCAGTACTTC.

The CDR3 spells CASSYGQFNEQFF. The CDR3 DNA follows: TGTGCCAGCAGTTACGGGCAGTTCAATGAGCAGTTCTTC. The rearrangement links TRBV6-5 to TRBJ2-1; D not certain. The germline V gene has CDR1 MNHEY and CDR2 SVGAGI. This CDR3 is built from 13 residues. V gave up 2 bases and J gave up 6 bases, with 8 bases separating them.

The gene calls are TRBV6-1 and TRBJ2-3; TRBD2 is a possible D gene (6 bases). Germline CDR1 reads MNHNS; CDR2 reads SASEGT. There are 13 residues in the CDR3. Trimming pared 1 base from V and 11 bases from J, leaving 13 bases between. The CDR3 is CASSEGAGGGQYF. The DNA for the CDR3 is TGTGCCAGCAGTGAAGGCGCTGGGGGAGGGCAGTATTTT.

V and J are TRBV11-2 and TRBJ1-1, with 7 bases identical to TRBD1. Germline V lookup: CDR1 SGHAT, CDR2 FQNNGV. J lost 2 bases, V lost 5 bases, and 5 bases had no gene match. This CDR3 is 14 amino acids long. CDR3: CASSPEGANTEAFF. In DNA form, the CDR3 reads TGTGCCAGCAGCCCAGAGGGGGCTAACACTGAAGCTTTCTTT.

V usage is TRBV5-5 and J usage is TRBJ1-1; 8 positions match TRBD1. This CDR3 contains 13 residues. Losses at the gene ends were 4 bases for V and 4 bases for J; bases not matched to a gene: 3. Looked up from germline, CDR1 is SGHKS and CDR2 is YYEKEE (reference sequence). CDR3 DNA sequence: TGTGCCAGCAGCGCGGACAGGGTCACTGAAGCTTTCTTT. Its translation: CASSADRVTEAFF.

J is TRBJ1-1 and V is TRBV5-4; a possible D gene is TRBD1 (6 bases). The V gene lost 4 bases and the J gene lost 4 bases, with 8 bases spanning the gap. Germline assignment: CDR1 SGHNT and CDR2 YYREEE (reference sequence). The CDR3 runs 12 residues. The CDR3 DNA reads TGTGCCAGCAGCGGACAGAGCACTGAAGCTTTCTTT. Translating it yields CASSGQSTEAFF.